The clone carrying this T cell receptor beta chain was recorded many times. The antigen remains undetermined. The record originates from a study of spatial heterogeneity in lung cancer. Overall study results and limits: Detection of ubiquitous tumor TCRs in blood was higher at resection than follow-up.

TCR cDNA molecules were tagged individually, and each one carried a unique molecular identifier. From the 5' RACE reads, TCRdb called clonotypes with MiXCR, one entry per CDR3 protein. The data hold some 85,000 distinct CDR3 sequences, with more than 15% observed a single time. Noted time point: sample taken at primary tumor resection. Whole RNA, which was extracted from tumor, nontumor lung tissue or frozen PBMC, was sequenced without any cell sorting. The cohort: approximately 74 early-stage, untreated non-small cell lung cancer patients. V was shortened by 0 bases and J by 8 bases, with 17 bases between the two germline ends. This CDR3 has 15 residues. CDR1 and CDR2 from the germline V gene are SGHRS and YFSETQ.

The sample was PBMCs, taken at surgery. This receptor was taken from a male donor with early-stage non-small cell lung cancer. The rearrangement links TRBV5-1 to TRBJ1-2; D uncertain. DNA of the CDR3: TGCGCCAGCAGCTTGGCCCCGGACGCGAGGACGGGCTACACCTTC. Amino acids: CASSLAPDARTGYTF.